A selection of T cell receptor beta chains follows, all from one sample in a study of regulatory T cells in long-lasting Graves disease. TCRdb independently ran MiXCR on the multiplex PCR reads; one entry per CDR3 protein. The sample yields over 300,000 distinct CDR3 sequences, around 20% seen once. The source material was peripheral blood mononuclear cells (PBMCs), sampled when the disease was refractory, from a patient treated with antithyroid drugs. Every receptor here comes from a female donor with Graves disease. Each CDR3 is given with its conserved first and last residue. A D gene is named only where the DNA matches it firmly. Rows may omit the clone size; those that give it use once, few, many or a size class.

TRBJ1-1 many - TRBV18 CASSRGRPNTEAFF TGTGCCAGCTCACGAGGAAGGCCCAACACTGAAGCTTTCTTT
TRBJ2-1 - - TRBV4-1 CASSQDGAPYNEQFF TGCGCCAGCAGCCAAGACGGAGCCCCCTACAATGAGCAGTTCTTC
TRBJ2-5 many - TRBV29-1 CSVEEEPRTPSQETQYF TGCAGCGTTGAAGAAGAGCCTAGGACACCCTCCCAAGAGACCCAGTACTTC
TRBJ2-7 many - TRBV7-2 CASSSSRGSYEQYF TGTGCCAGCAGCTCATCACGGGGGTCCTACGAGCAGTACTTC
TRBJ1-2 few TRBD1 TRBV12-3/TRBV12-4 CASSSRDRAGLNYGYTF TGTGCCAGCAGTTCCCGGGACAGGGCCGGATTGAACTATGGCTACACCTTC
TRBJ1-1 - - TRBV6-2/TRBV6-3 CASRRTSGGTNTEAFF TGTGCCAGCAGGAGGACTAGCGGGGGGACGAACACTGAAGCTTTCTTT
TRBJ2-7 - TRBD1 TRBV24-1 CATSGGQSYEQYF TGTGCCACCAGTGGGGGACAGTCCTACGAGCAGTACTTC
TRBJ1-3 - - TRBV18 CASSLYSGRGGNTIYF TGTGCCAGCTCACTCTACTCCGGACGAGGGGGAAACACCATATATTTT
TRBJ1-6 - - TRBV18 CASSPSTEISPLHF TGTGCCAGCTCACCATCAACAGAAATATCACCCCTCCACTTT
TRBJ1-1 many - TRBV6-1 CASRTTLGLVEAFF TGTGCCAGCAGGACTACCCTTGGTTTAGTTGAAGCTTTCTTT
TRBJ2-2 many - TRBV12-3/TRBV12-4 CASRAGLNTGELFF TGTGCCAGCAGGGCGGGGTTGAACACCGGGGAGCTGTTTTTT
TRBJ2-7 few TRBD1 TRBV7-8 CASSLGDRVDEQYF TGTGCCAGCAGCTTAGGGGACAGGGTCGACGAGCAGTACTTC
TRBJ1-3 once - TRBV7-9 CASSTYLPGNTIYF TGTGCCAGCAGCACCTATCTCCCTGGAAACACCATATATTTT
TRBJ2-7 many - TRBV29-1 CSVAGPYEQYF TGCAGCGTCGCCGGACCCTACGAGCAGTACTTC
TRBJ2-7 few - TRBV7-9 CASSSGEPYEQYF TGTGCCAGCAGCTCAGGGGAACCCTACGAGCAGTACTTC
TRBJ2-2 once TRBD2 TRBV3-1 CASSPRLREKKNTGELFF TGTGCCAGCAGCCCCCGATTGCGGGAGAAAAAGAACACCGGGGAGCTGTTTTTT
TRBJ2-2 few TRBD1 TRBV6-1 CASTPTGGGSGELFF TGTGCCAGCACCCCGACAGGGGGCGGGTCCGGGGAGCTGTTTTTT
TRBJ1-2 many TRBD1 TRBV24-1 CATSDQGGYGYTF TGTGCCACCAGTGACCAGGGGGGGTATGGCTACACCTTC
TRBJ2-1 once TRBD2 TRBV7-3 CASSGLAGDLSSEQFF TGTGCCAGCAGCGGACTAGCGGGAGATCTTAGTAGTGAGCAGTTCTTC
TRBJ1-6 - - TRBV29-1 CSVSIGGSGSPLHF TGCAGCGTAAGCATAGGGGGTTCGGGTTCACCCCTCCACTTT
TRBJ2-7 - - TRBV30 CAWSAGAPPYEQYF TGTGCCTGGAGTGCCGGGGCCCCCCCCTACGAGCAGTACTTC
TRBJ2-1 - TRBD2 TRBV6-9 CASSYRVFRTSGGNEQFF TGTGCCAGCAGTTACCGGGTGTTTAGGACTAGCGGGGGCAATGAGCAGTTCTTC
TRBJ2-7 few - TRBV6-1 CASRDRQNYEQYF TGTGCCAGCAGGGACCGCCAAAACTACGAGCAGTACTTC
TRBJ1-2 - - TRBV7-2 CASSLGSGGYGYTF TGTGCCAGCAGCTTAGGGTCGGGAGGGTATGGCTACACCTTC